This is a list of T cell receptor beta chains from one sample in a study of blood T cells in healthy people across ages. TCRdb fed the 5' RACE reads into MiXCR, producing one record per CDR3 protein. The data hold some 290,000 distinct CDR3 sequences, with roughly 29% observed a single time. Sequenced input: blood. All receptors come from a woman in her seventies in good health. Each CDR3 is given without its conserved first and last residue.

J	V	length	CDR3
TRBJ2-1	TRBV4-1	13	ASSQEVTGLFEQF
TRBJ2-5	TRBV7-8	13	ASSSNTGFGETQY
TRBJ2-4	TRBV3-1	14	ASSLVGASNKNIQY
TRBJ2-3	TRBV15	14	ATSGSRAFSTDTQY
TRBJ2-5	TRBV3-1	13	ASSQGTGHQETQY
TRBJ2-2	TRBV5-1	14	ASSPPSRDFTGELF
TRBJ2-5	TRBV12-3/TRBV12-4	16	ASSFGIASDSSSGTQY
TRBJ2-4	TRBV3-1	12	ASSQRDRANIQY
TRBJ2-4	TRBV7-2	10	ASSLVGVDQY
TRBJ1-1	TRBV10-3	13	AISEWGKFDTEAF
TRBJ2-7	TRBV28	13	VSSPSSTVSYEQY
TRBJ1-4	TRBV11-2	14	ASSPRSVGFPEKLF
TRBJ2-4	TRBV9	13	ASSARPGPPNIRY
TRBJ2-1	TRBV28	15	ASSTATGTSAPNEQF
TRBJ1-1	TRBV5-1	12	ASRAATMNTEAF
TRBJ1-4	TRBV7-2	13	ASSPATARNEKLF